The 7 T cell receptor beta chains given below trace back to one sample, sequenced in a study of blood T cell repertoires in COVID-19. Profiling relied on immunoSEQ multiplex PCR, and the TCRdb table lists in-frame clones only, not all of them. Among some 94,000 clones listed, 65% to 85% were seen once. Sequencing was carried out using peripheral blood. The receptors derive from a man between 65 and 85 years old with active or convalescent COVID-19.

This chain uses TRBV28 with TRBJ1-5, with 7 nucleotides matching TRBD1. Germline assignment: CDR1 MDHEN and CDR2 SYDVKM. The CDR3 is 16 residues long. J lost 2 bases, V lost 6 bases, and 10 bases had no gene match. This CDR3 is CASSHTRGSGNQPQHF. The CDR3 coding sequence is TGTGCCAGCAGCCACACCAGGGGGAGCGGCAATCAGCCCCAGCATTTT.

The chain links TRBV5-1 to TRBJ2-1; 11 bases align to TRBD1. Germline CDR1 SGHRS, CDR2 YFSETQ. Trimming took 4 bases from V and 6 from J; bases not matched to a gene: 6. This CDR3 region has 15 residues. The CDR3 sequence is CASSPGQGGFNEQFF. The CDR3 DNA reads as TGCGCCAGCAGCCCGGGACAGGGGGGGTTCAATGAGCAGTTCTTC. Drawing the rest from reference TRBV5-1 and TRBJ2-1, the complete variable domain is KAGVTQTPRYLIKTRGQQVTLSCSPISGHRSVSWYQQTPGQGLQFLFEYFSETQRNKGNFPGRFSGRQFSNSRSEMNVSTLELGDSALYLCASSPGQGGFNEQFFGPGTRLTVL.

The chain is built from TRBV2 and TRBJ2-3, with D tentatively TRBD2 (5 bases). Between the trimmed V and J ends, which lost 5 bases and 7 bases, there was a span of 13 bases. The CDR3 consists of 13 residues. Germline lookup yields CDR1 SNHLY and CDR2 FYNNEI. The CDR3 protein is CASSSTGENTQYF. The CDR3, as DNA: TGTGCCAGCAGTAGTACCGGGGAGAATACGCAGTATTTT.

This rearrangement joins TRBV2 to TRBJ2-2; 11 nucleotides match TRBD1. With 6 bases clipped from V and 5 bases from J, the junction kept 5 bases outside the gene matches. The CDR3 has 15 residues. In germline, CDR1 is SNHLY, CDR2 FYNNEI. DNA of the CDR3: TGTGCCAGCAGCACGGACAGGGGGCGGACCGGGGAGCTGTTTTTT. This gives the protein CASSTDRGRTGELFF.

V gene TRBV7-8 combines with J gene TRBJ2-7; TRBD2 might be the D (6 bases). This CDR3 contains 19 residues. Germline V lookup: CDR1 SGHVS, CDR2 FQNEAQ. The V end was cut by 2 bases, the J end by 0 bases, with 23 bases between. The CDR3 is CASSLRRDDSRSSSYEQYF. The CDR3 coding sequence is TGTGCCAGCAGCTTAAGGCGGGACGACAGCCGTTCTAGCTCCTACGAGCAGTACTTC.

This clone was detected once. The genes are TRBV5-6 and TRBJ1-6; D is unresolved. The CDR3 runs 17 residues. The V and J ends lost 1 base and 5 bases respectively, with 16 bases between them. Germline loops: CDR1 SGHDT, CDR2 YYEEEE. Written as DNA, the CDR3 is TGTGCCAGCAGCTTGTTTGGAGGTCGCAGTAATAATTCACCCCTCCACTTT. Encoded protein: CASSLFGGRSNNSPLHF.

This clone showed up just once. This chain connects TRBV6-5 to TRBJ2-7; 10 bases fit TRBD1. J gave up 5 bases and V 6 bases, and 7 bases lay outside the gene matches. Germline lookup yields CDR1 MNHEY and CDR2 SVGAGI. The CDR3 sequence is 14 residues long. The CDR3 loop is CASRTGTGVNEQYF. CDR3 DNA sequence: TGTGCCAGCAGGACCGGGACAGGGGTGAACGAGCAGTACTTC.